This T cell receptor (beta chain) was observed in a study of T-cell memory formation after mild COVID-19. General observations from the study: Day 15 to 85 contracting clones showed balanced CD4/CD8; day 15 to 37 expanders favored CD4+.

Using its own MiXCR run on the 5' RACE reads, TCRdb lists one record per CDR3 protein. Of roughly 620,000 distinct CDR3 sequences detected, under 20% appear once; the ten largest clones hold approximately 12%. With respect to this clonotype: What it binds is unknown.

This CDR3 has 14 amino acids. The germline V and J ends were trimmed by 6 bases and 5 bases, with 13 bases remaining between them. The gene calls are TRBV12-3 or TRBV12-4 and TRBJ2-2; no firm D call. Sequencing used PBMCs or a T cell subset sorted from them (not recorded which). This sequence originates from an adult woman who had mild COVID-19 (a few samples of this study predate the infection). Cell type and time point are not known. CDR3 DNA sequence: TGTGCCAGCAGGCCGAGGCGTTTTACCGGGGAGCTGTTTTTT. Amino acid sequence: CASRPRRFTGELFF.